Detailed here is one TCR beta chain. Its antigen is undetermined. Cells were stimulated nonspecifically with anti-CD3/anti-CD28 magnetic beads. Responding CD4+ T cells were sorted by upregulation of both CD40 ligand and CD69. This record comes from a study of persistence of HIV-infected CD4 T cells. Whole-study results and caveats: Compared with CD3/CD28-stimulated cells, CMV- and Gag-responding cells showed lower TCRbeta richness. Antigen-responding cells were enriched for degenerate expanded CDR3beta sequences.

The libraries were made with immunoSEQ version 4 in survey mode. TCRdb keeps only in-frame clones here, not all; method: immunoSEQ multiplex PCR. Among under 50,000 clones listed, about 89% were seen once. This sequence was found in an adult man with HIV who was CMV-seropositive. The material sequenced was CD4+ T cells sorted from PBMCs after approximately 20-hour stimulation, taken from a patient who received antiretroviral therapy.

The CDR3 here is CASSLGTGFGTGELFF. The CDR3 nucleotides are TGTGCCAGCTCCCTCGGGACAGGGTTCGGCACCGGGGAGCTGTTTTTT. J is TRBJ2-2 and V is TRBV18; 9 positions match TRBD1. In germline, CDR1 is KGHSH, CDR2 LQKENI. This CDR3 comprises 16 residues. V dropped 6 bases and J dropped 4; count of bases not matched to a gene: 9.